The rows below give T cell receptor beta chains drawn from one sample of a study of CD8+CD57+ T cells in acquired aplastic anemia. MiXCR, run by TCRdb on the reads, gives a single entry per CDR3 protein. The sample consists of hundreds of thousands of distinct CDR3 sequences, around 32% of them appearing once. The sequencing input was sorted CD4+, CD8+, or CD8+CD57+ T cells (not recorded which) from PBMCs. The origin of the receptors is a human donor with aplastic anemia. Each CDR3 is given with its conserved first and last residue. A D gene is named only where the DNA matches it firmly. Clone size is not always given. Where it is, it says once, few, many or a class for expanded clones.

clone_size j_call cdr3_length v_call d_call cdr3_nt cdr3_aa
NA TRBJ2-7 16 TRBV11-2 NA TGTGCCAGCAGCCGGACAGACACCTTACCTCGGAACGAGCAGTACTTC CASSRTDTLPRNEQYF
NA TRBJ2-5 15 TRBV7-2 NA TGTGCCAGCAGCCCAAACGTTGGAGCACAAGAGACCCAGTACTTC CASSPNVGAQETQYF
many TRBJ1-4 12 TRBV2 TRBD1 TGTGCCAGCAGGGGACAGGGGGAAAAACTGTTTTTT CASRGQGEKLFF
many TRBJ1-1 14 TRBV19 NA TGTGCCAGTAGTGCGGCTCGGGGGCACACTGAAGCTTTCTTT CASSAARGHTEAFF
many TRBJ2-7 14 TRBV5-1 NA TGCGCCAGCAGCCCACCGGGACGCTCCTACGAGCAGTACTTC CASSPPGRSYEQYF
NA TRBJ2-7 14 TRBV15 TRBD2 TGTGCCACCAGCAGAGGGACTAGGGGTTCCGAGCAGTACTTC CATSRGTRGSEQYF
many TRBJ2-1 14 TRBV19 TRBD1 TGTGCCAGTAGTAATGGACAGGGTAACAATGAGCAGTTCTTC CASSNGQGNNEQFF
many TRBJ1-3 15 TRBV29-1 NA TGCAGCGTTGACATAAGCCTGAGCTCTGGAAACACCATATATTTT CSVDISLSSGNTIYF
many TRBJ1-2 13 TRBV7-6 TRBD1 TGTGCCAGCAGCTCGGACAGGGAGGATGGCTACACCTTC CASSSDREDGYTF
NA TRBJ2-1 14 TRBV6-6 TRBD1 TGTGCCAGCAGGACTGGACAGGGGAAGCATGAGCAGTTCTTC CASRTGQGKHEQFF
NA TRBJ1-4 14 TRBV12-3/TRBV12-4 NA TGTGCCAGCAGTCTTAATGCAGGCCCTGAAAAACTGTTTTTT CASSLNAGPEKLFF